This TCR beta chain was identified during a study of cytomegalovirus exposure and HLA in healthy donors. Whole-study results and caveats: The authors listed 150 to 200 TCR beta chains as cytomegalovirus-associated. Specific recognition of CMV antigens was confirmed in vitro for a few chains (all CMV-associated). The study found most TCR sequences rare, yet found some public TCRs in many donors.

The PCR employed 60 Vbeta primers together with 13 Jbeta primers. Profiling relied on immunoSEQ multiplex PCR, and the TCRdb table lists in-frame clones only, not all of them. This sample yields roughly 120,000 clones, of which 73% are seen a single time; about 4.3% belongs to the top ten. Of note for this clone: Its target is unknown.

The CDR3 covers 12 residues. Trimming removed 5 bases from V and 1 base from J, with 5 bases in between. The germline CDR1 and CDR2 sequences are SGHRS and YFSETQ. The chain recombines TRBV5-1 with TRBJ2-3; tentatively, D is TRBD2 (5 bases). The receptor comes from a man aged 55 to 69 in good health and CMV-seropositive. The specimen was PBMCs. CDR3 amino acids: CASREGTDTQYF. In DNA form, the CDR3 reads TGCGCCAGCAGGGAGGGCACAGATACGCAGTATTTT.